Shown below are 23 T cell receptor beta chains from a single sample sequenced in a study of tumor-infiltrating lymphocytes in primary liver carcinoma. TCR beta cDNA came from around 0.5 ug total RNA, primed with a constant-region primer. Each TCR beta library was derived from three nested multiplex PCR rounds that employed slightly modified ARM-PCR. Use of TRBV1-TRBV30 forward primers with a C-beta reverse primer characterized the first two PCR rounds, which lasted around 9 cycles each. TCRdb re-called the multiplex PCR reads with MiXCR, one entry per CDR3 protein. Found here are 310,000 or so distinct CDR3 sequences, approximately 54% of them singletons; the top ten hold more than 15%. The authors took blood RNA from unsorted whole blood and also extracted germline DNA. Sequencing used peripheral blood. The receptors derive from a woman aged 25 to 45 with primary liver carcinoma and hepatitis B virus infection.

This clonotype appeared a few times. This chain links TRBV6-5 with TRBJ2-7; D is possibly TRBD2 (5 bases). Trimming removed 8 bases at V and 6 bases at J, with 14 bases between. The germline V gene has CDR1 MNHEY and CDR2 SVGAGI. This CDR3 comprises 12 residues. The CDR3 reads CASWRTGSEQYF. The CDR3 DNA is TGTGCCAGCTGGAGGACGGGTTCCGAGCAGTACTTC.

This clonotype has a handful of counts. Given a much more abundant clone one base away, this may be a read error. The rearrangement joins TRBV12-3 or TRBV12-4 to TRBJ2-1; 7 bases map to TRBD1. With V trimmed by 7 bases and J by 4 bases, 7 bases remained unmatched. The CDR3 is 14 residues long. CDR3 region: CASTPQGMYNEQFF. In DNA, the CDR3 is TGTGCCAGCACTCCACAGGGGATGTACAATGAGCAGTTCTTC.

The V and J genes are TRBV12-3 or TRBV12-4 and TRBJ2-1, with unresolved D. The CDR3 runs to 14 residues. V shed 7 bases and J shed 7 bases, with 17 bases lying between them. CDR3 DNA: TGTGCCAGCAATCCCCGGACCATCTATAATGAGCAGTTCTTC. This encodes CASNPRTIYNEQFF.

Of note for this clonotype: At one end, the junction sequence differs from germline, possibly due to a read error. The V call is TRBV11-3, the J call TRBJ2-1; no clear D. The CDR3 is 12 amino acids. From germline, CDR1 is SGHNT and CDR2 YENEEA. The CDR3 coding sequence is TGTGCCAGCAGCTTAAGCTTCTACGAGCCGTTCTTC. This codes for CASSLSFYEPFF.

In the case of this clonotype: This may stem from a read error, because a much larger clone lies one nucleotide away. V gene TRBV4-3 combines with J gene TRBJ2-1, with TRBD2 identical over 10 bases. The CDR3 totals 16 residues. Germline CDR1 reads LGHNA; CDR2 reads YSLEER. CDR3 residues: CACSHSGSGRGWEQFF. The CDR3 coding sequence is TGCGCCTGCAGCCACAGCGGAAGCGGGAGGGGTTGGGAGCAGTTCTTC.

Many counts were recorded for this clonotype. V gene TRBV29-1 combines with J gene TRBJ2-2, with 8 bases that match TRBD1. The CDR3 contains 17 residues. Trimming cost V 7 bases and J 2 bases; bases outside gene matches: 15. Germline V gene lookup returns CDR1 SQVTM and CDR2 ANQGSEA. CDR3: CSGVLARQGYNTGELFF. CDR3 nucleotide sequence: TGCAGCGGGGTCCTAGCGAGACAGGGGTATAACACCGGGGAGCTGTTTTTT.

Worth noting for this clonotype: A much bigger clone sits one base away, suggesting this may be a read error. The chain links TRBV29-1 to TRBJ1-6, with D possibly matching TRBD1 (6 bases). The CDR3 consists of 13 residues. The germline V gene encodes CDR1 SQVTM and CDR2 ANQGSEA. CDR3 loop: CIARDTYTSPLHF. CDR3 nucleotides: TGCATCGCCCGGGACACCTATACTTCACCCCTCCACTTT. Variable domain in full (rest from reference TRBV29-1 and TRBJ1-6): SAVISQKPSRDICQRGTSLTIQCQVDSQVTMMFWYRQQPGQSLTLIATANQGSEATYESGFVIDKFPISRPNLTFSTLTVSNMSPEDSSIYLCIARDTYTSPLHFGNGTRLTVT.

As for this clonotype: A much larger clone sits a single nucleotide away, making a read error possible. The rearrangement uses TRBV29-1 and TRBJ1-2; D is unclear. The CDR3 is 12 residues long. CDR1 and CDR2 (germline): SQVTM, ANQGSEA. V was shortened by 4 bases and J by 10 bases, with 16 bases between the two germline ends. The CDR3 region is CSVVKGQHDYTF. As DNA, the CDR3 is TGCAGCGTTGTAAAAGGGCAGCATGACTACACCTTC.

This clonotype has a handful of counts. V and J are TRBV28 and TRBJ1-5; tentatively, D is TRBD1 (5 bases). The germline V gene encodes CDR1 MDHEN and CDR2 SYDVKM. Trimming removed 6 bases at V and 6 bases at J, with 18 bases between. CDR3 length: 15 residues. CDR3 sequence reads: CASSPWTGEVQPQHF. CDR3 sequence (DNA): TGTGCCAGCAGCCCCTGGACGGGGGAGGTTCAGCCCCAGCATTTT.

Of note for this clonotype: The junction shows a germline mismatch at one end, possibly a read error. The CDR3 coding sequence is TGTGCCAGCACCTCTAACAGGGTCGGGCAAGAGATCCAGTACTTC. Amino acid sequence: CASTSNRVGQEIQYF. The chain joins TRBV6-1 to TRBJ2-5, with D possibly matching TRBD1 (6 bases). Germline CDR1 and CDR2: MNHNS and SASEGT. The CDR3 contains 15 residues.

A word on this clonotype: A much larger clone is a single base away; this may be a read error. J is TRBJ1-1 and V is TRBV29-1; D ambiguous. The V gene's germline CDR1 is SQVTM and CDR2 ANQGSEA. The CDR3 has 11 amino acids. V was shortened by 6 bases and J by 3 bases, with 8 bases between the two germline ends. CDR3 in amino acids: CSVGPYTEAFF. The CDR3 DNA follows: TGCAGCGTCGGACCCTACACTGAAGCTTTCTTT.

This sequence joins TRBV14 and TRBJ1-6; no clear D. The CDR3 length is 16 residues. V was shortened by 1 base and J by 1 base, with 8 bases between the two germline ends. Germline values: CDR1 SGHDN, CDR2 FVKESK. This CDR3 reads CASSQAGRSYNSPLHF. DNA of the CDR3: TGTGCCAGCAGCCAAGCGGGGAGGTCCTATAATTCACCCCTCCACTTT.

This clonotype has just one count. An end of the junction differs from the germline gene, which may be a read error. The chain uses TRBV4-1 and TRBJ2-5; a possible D gene is TRBD1 (6 bases). In germline, CDR1 is MGHRA, CDR2 YSYEKL. The length of the CDR3 is 15 residues. CDR3 sequence reads: CVSSQEDRRGETQYF. DNA of the CDR3: TGCGTCAGCAGTCAAGAGGACAGACGGGGAGAGACCCAGTACTTC.

The CDR3 sequence: CASSYRPGQGALSAHQPQHF. The CDR3 DNA reads TGTGCCAGCAGTTACCGACCCGGGCAGGGGGCACTCTCCGCTCATCAGCCCCAGCATTTT. This rearrangement joins TRBV6-2 or TRBV6-3 to TRBJ1-5, with 8 bases matching TRBD1. The trim removed 2 bases at V and 5 bases at J, leaving 20 bases unmatched. This CDR3 is 20 amino acids long. Germline CDR1 and CDR2: MNHEY and SVGEGT.

As to this clonotype: Likely a read error: the CDR3 ends without its conserved phenylalanine or tryptophan. The DNA is left out, because the CDR3 cannot be placed on it with certainty; the CDR3 is given as TCRdb lists it. V is TRBV6-5 and J is TRBJ2-2. Germline CDR1 MNHEY, CDR2 SVGAGI. The CDR3 adds up to 14 amino acids, both ends counted. The CDR3 spells CASTKQQNTGELFY.

In regard to this clonotype: One end of the junction is discordant with germline, which a read error may explain. V is TRBV12-5 and J is TRBJ2-1, with a tentative D call TRBD2 (5 bases). In germline, CDR1 is LGHNT, CDR2 FRNRAP. The CDR3 runs 18 residues. The DNA of the CDR3 is TGTACTAGTGGTAGAGCCCCAAAGGACCTCAGGTTTGTGGATGAGCAGTTCTTC. It codes for CTSGRAPKDLRFVDEQFF.

This chain joins TRBV6-2 or TRBV6-3 and TRBJ2-4; the D is unclear. Germline V gene sequence: CDR1 MNHEY, CDR2 SVGEGT. CDR3 length: 13 amino acids. Trimming pared 7 bases from V and 0 bases from J, leaving 7 bases between. The CDR3 protein is CASMSLAKNIQYF. As DNA, the CDR3 is TGTGCCAGCATGTCACTAGCCAAAAACATTCAGTACTTC.

This clonotype was observed a few times. Being one base from a much bigger clone, this may be a read error. The chain recombines TRBV29-1 with TRBJ2-2; possibly TRBD2 for D (6 bases). The V gene's germline CDR1 is SQVTM and CDR2 ANQGSEA. CDR3 size: 15 residues. For the CDR3, the DNA is TGCAGCGCTGAAGATAAAGGAGGGCGCACCGGGGAGCTGTTTTTT. This encodes CSAEDKGGRTGELFF.

This clonotype was counted between two and nine times. A much larger clone sits a single nucleotide away, making a read error possible. This sequence joins TRBV11-2 and TRBJ1-5; D gene uncertain. CDR3 length: 13 residues. Germline V gives CDR1 SGHAT, CDR2 FQNNGV. In nucleotides, the CDR3 is TGTGCCGGCAGCTTGGGGTTGGGACAGCCCCAGCATTTT. This gives the protein CAGSLGLGQPQHF.

A remark on this clonotype: The junction departs from the called germline gene at one end, perhaps through a read error. The rearrangement uses TRBV29-1 and TRBJ1-2; unclear D gene. This CDR3 spans 11 amino acids. Germline V gives CDR1 SQVTM, CDR2 ANQGSEA. CDR3 region: CSVELANGYIF. CDR3 coding DNA: TGCAGCGTTGAACTAGCAAATGGCTACATCTTC.

To note about this clonotype: The missing conserved phenylalanine or tryptophan at the end of this CDR3 makes a read error likely. The chain is built from TRBV6-7 and TRBJ2-1, with unresolved D. TRBV6-7 is an ORF for which the function is uncertain. V lost 0 bases and J 0 bases, leaving 24 bases between the germline ends. The CDR3 extends over 21 amino acids. As DNA, the CDR3 is TGTGCCAGCAGTTACTCCGTGGACCGCAACCACGCCTCGAGCTCCTACAATGAGCAGTTCCTC. It codes for CASSYSVDRNHASSSYNEQFL.

This clonotype was detected only a few times. The CDR3 DNA reads TGTGCCAGCAGTCCCCGGGGCTCTGGCTACACCTTC. It translates to CASSPRGSGYTF. V is TRBV6-6 and J is TRBJ1-2, with a weak D call TRBD1 (5 bases). This CDR3 comprises 12 residues. Germline CDR1 reads MNHNY; CDR2 reads SVGAGI (reference sequence). The germline V and J ends were trimmed by 5 bases and 7 bases, with 11 bases remaining between them.

The V call is TRBV7-9, the J call TRBJ2-7; no clear D gene. CDR1 SEHNR and CDR2 FQNEAQ come from the germline V gene (reference sequence). The CDR3 has 14 amino acids. The germline V and J ends were trimmed by 1 base and 3 bases, with 10 bases remaining between them. In DNA form, the CDR3 reads TGTGCCAGCAGCTTAGGTACAGTTAACTACGAGCAGTACTTC. Translating gives CASSLGTVNYEQYF.